This T cell receptor beta chain was sequenced in a study of T cells in localized non-small cell lung cancer. Study-wide results and limits: A median of around 57 clones ranked among the top 100 in tumor appeared in adjacent lung. Those with higher blood T cell density had longer overall survival.

Comment on this clone: The antigen is unknown.

Profiling relied on immunoSEQ multiplex PCR, and the TCRdb table lists in-frame clones only, not all of them. Here the sample spans tens of thousands of clones, about nine tenths being singletons. The receptor was derived from a male donor older than 55 with stage III squamous cell lung carcinoma. The input for sequencing was peripheral blood, taken before any cancer treatment.

The CDR3 coding sequence is TGCGCCAGCAGCTTGGACGGGTACACTGAAGCTTTCTTT. It yields the protein CASSLDGYTEAFF. This sequence joins TRBV5-1 and TRBJ1-1, with unresolved D. This CDR3 has 13 residues. V was pared by 0 bases and J by 3 bases, with 6 bases between. Germline V gives CDR1 SGHRS, CDR2 YFSETQ.